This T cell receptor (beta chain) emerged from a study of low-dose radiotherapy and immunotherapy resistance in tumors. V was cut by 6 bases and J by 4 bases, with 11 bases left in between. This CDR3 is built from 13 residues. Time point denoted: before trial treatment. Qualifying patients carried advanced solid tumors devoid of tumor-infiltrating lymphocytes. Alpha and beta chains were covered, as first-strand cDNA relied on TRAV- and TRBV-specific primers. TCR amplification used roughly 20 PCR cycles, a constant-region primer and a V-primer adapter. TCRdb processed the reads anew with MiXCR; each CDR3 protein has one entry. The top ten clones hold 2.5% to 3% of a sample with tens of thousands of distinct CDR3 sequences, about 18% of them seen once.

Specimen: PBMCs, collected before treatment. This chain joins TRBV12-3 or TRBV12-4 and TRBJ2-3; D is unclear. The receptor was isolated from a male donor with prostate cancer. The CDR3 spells CASRSASADTQYF. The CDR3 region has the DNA TGTGCCAGCAGGTCAGCCTCCGCAGATACGCAGTATTTT.